A single sample gave rise to the 21 T cell receptor beta chains below, sequenced in a study of identical twins. In TCRdb, the 5' RACE reads were re-called with MiXCR into one record per CDR3 protein. The sample has 540,000 or so distinct CDR3 sequences, about 20% seen once. The same specimen was also included in a second study, on yellow fever vaccine responses in identical twins.

Sequencing was done on a sample of CD4+ T cells sorted from blood. The receptor set was obtained from a woman aged 18-29 years in good health.

The table lists this clonotype with a few counts. V and J are TRBV5-1 and TRBJ2-7; 10 bases fit TRBD1. CDR3 length: 15 amino acids. In germline, CDR1 is SGHRS, CDR2 YFSETQ. V gave up 4 bases and J gave up 6 bases; unmatched junction bases: 10. CDR3 DNA sequence: TGCGCCAGCAGCCCTCCGGGACAGGGGACTGCCGAGCAGTACTTC. Its translation is CASSPPGQGTAEQYF.

This clonotype showed up just a few times. The J gene is TRBJ2-4, the V gene TRBV4-1; tentatively, D is TRBD2 (7 bases). Germline V lookup: CDR1 MGHRA, CDR2 YSYEKL. CDR3 size: 18 residues. The ends were cut back, 1 base at V and 1 base at J, with 17 bases in the middle. Here the CDR3 reads CASSQGVSRGRAKNIQYF. CDR3 nucleotides: TGCGCCAGCAGCCAAGGAGTCTCGCGGGGGCGCGCCAAAAACATTCAGTACTTC.

This chain connects TRBV6-1 to TRBJ2-1; weak D call: TRBD2 (5 bases). There are 13 residues in the CDR3. The ends were cut back, 8 bases at V and 8 bases at J, with 16 bases in the middle. Germline V gene sequence: CDR1 MNHNS, CDR2 SASEGT. The CDR3 loop is CASYKLAIDEQFF. The CDR3 coding sequence is TGTGCCAGCTACAAGCTAGCTATCGATGAGCAGTTCTTC.

This clonotype appeared a few times. The chain has TRBV6-1 and TRBJ2-1, with D possibly being TRBD2 (5 bases). The CDR3 has 15 amino acids. The V end lost 7 bases, the J end lost 4 bases, and 17 bases lay between the germline ends. The germline V gene encodes CDR1 MNHNS and CDR2 SASEGT. CDR3 DNA: TGTGCCAGCACCAGGACGGAAGCGGCTTACAATGAGCAGTTCTTC. Translation gives CASTRTEAAYNEQFF.

This clonotype was seen a few times. J is TRBJ2-3 and V is TRBV29-1, with D possibly TRBD2 on 6 matching bases. Trimming removed 3 bases from V and 6 bases from J, with 16 bases in between. This CDR3 region has 14 residues. CDR1 SQVTM and CDR2 ANQGSEA come from the germline V gene. CDR3 in DNA: TGCAGCGTTGAGGCGGGGTCACCTGGGGATACGCAGTATTTT. Translated, it gives CSVEAGSPGDTQYF.

V usage is TRBV7-9 and J usage is TRBJ2-1; a possible D gene is TRBD1 (6 bases). The V and J ends lost 1 base and 7 bases respectively, with 17 bases between them. The CDR3 is 16 residues long. Germline V gives CDR1 SEHNR, CDR2 FQNEAQ (reference sequence). CDR3 sequence: CASSLGGTGKLNEQFF. As DNA, the CDR3 is TGTGCCAGCAGCTTAGGGGGAACAGGGAAACTGAATGAGCAGTTCTTC. Full variable domain (rest looked up from reference TRBV7-9 and TRBJ2-1): DTGVSQNPRHKITKRGQNVTFRCDPISEHNRLYWYRQTLGQGPEFLTYFQNEAQLEKSRLLSDRFSAERPKGSFSTLEIQRTEQGDSAMYLCASSLGGTGKLNEQFFGPGTRLTVL.

The J gene is TRBJ2-1, the V gene TRBV20-1, with 9 bases identical to TRBD1. The CDR3 sequence is 15 residues long. V shed 6 bases and J 7 bases; nucleotides not matched to a gene: 13. Germline CDR1 reads DFQATT; CDR2 reads SNEGSKA (reference sequence). Here the CDR3 reads CSAEPPGQGQNEQFF. CDR3 sequence (DNA): TGCAGTGCCGAGCCCCCCGGACAGGGGCAGAATGAGCAGTTCTTC.

V and J are TRBV5-5 and TRBJ1-1, with D possibly matching TRBD1 (5 bases). CDR1 and CDR2 from the germline V gene are SGHKS and YYEKEE (reference sequence). With 0 bases removed from V and 7 bases from J, the gap between germline ends came to 22 bases. The CDR3 runs 17 residues. The CDR3 sequence: CASSLVLRNRRAGEAFF. The CDR3 DNA reads as TGTGCCAGCAGCTTGGTCCTTCGAAACCGCAGGGCGGGTGAAGCTTTCTTT.

The V and J genes are TRBV4-2 and TRBJ2-7; 14 bases are shared with TRBD2. Germline V gene data show CDR1 as LGHNA and CDR2 as YNFKEQ. Trimming cost V 1 base and J 3 bases; bases outside gene matches: 5. This CDR3 is 17 amino acids long. CDR3 amino acids: CASSQGVGTSGSYEQYF. The CDR3 DNA follows: TGTGCCAGCAGCCAAGGAGTGGGGACTAGCGGGAGCTACGAGCAGTACTTC.

This chain connects TRBV28 to TRBJ1-3, with no clear D. CDR3 size: 15 residues. Germline CDR1 MDHEN, CDR2 SYDVKM. Trimming took off 4 bases at V and 3 bases at J, with 13 bases between the two ends. In DNA, the CDR3 is TGTGCCAGCAGTTCAGCGGGTACTCGTGGAAACACCATATATTTT. This translates into CASSSAGTRGNTIYF.

This clonotype was observed once. The V gene is TRBV5-1, the J gene TRBJ2-7, with TRBD2 identical over 9 bases. There are 16 residues in the CDR3. Germline V gene lookup returns CDR1 SGHRS and CDR2 YFSETQ. J lost 6 bases, V lost 0 bases, and 10 bases had no gene match. The CDR3 DNA follows: TGCGCCAGCAGCTTGGACGCGGGAGGGCTTAGGGGCGAGCAGTACTTC. Amino acids: CASSLDAGGLRGEQYF. Full variable domain (missing parts from reference TRBV5-1 and TRBJ2-7): KAGVTQTPRYLIKTRGQQVTLSCSPISGHRSVSWYQQTPGQGLQFLFEYFSETQRNKGNFPGRFSGRQFSNSRSEMNVSTLELGDSALYLCASSLDAGGLRGEQYFGPGTRLTVT.

This clonotype was seen a handful of times. V usage is TRBV28 and J usage is TRBJ2-3, with D perhaps TRBD1 (5 bases). V lost 3 bases to trimming and J lost 7 bases, with 5 bases between them. Germline V gene sequence: CDR1 MDHEN, CDR2 SYDVKM. The CDR3 sequence is 11 residues long. Here the CDR3 reads CASSLGHTQYF. The DNA of the CDR3 is TGTGCCAGCAGTTTGGGGCATACGCAGTATTTT. The full variable domain, in which reference TRBV28 and TRBJ2-3 provide the parts outside the CDR3, is DVKVTQSSRYLVKRTGEKVFLECVQDMDHENMFWYRQDPGLGLRLIYFSYDVKMKEKGDIPEGYSVSREKKERFSLILESASTNQTSMYLCASSLGHTQYFGPGTRLTVL.

This clonotype was seen a few times. V usage is TRBV4-2 and J usage is TRBJ1-5; D perhaps matches TRBD1 (5 bases). V lost 5 bases and J lost 3, with 20 bases in between. The germline CDR1 and CDR2 sequences are LGHNA and YNFKEQ. CDR3 length equals 17 residues. The CDR3 coding sequence is TGTGCCAGCAGCTATACCGAATACCAGGGTGTCAATCAGCCCCAGCATTTT. Residues: CASSYTEYQGVNQPQHF.

This clonotype was found a few times. J is TRBJ2-3 and V is TRBV7-9; 9 nucleotides line up with TRBD1. Germline V gene sequence: CDR1 SEHNR, CDR2 FQNEAQ (reference sequence). CDR3 length: 14 amino acids. The ends lost 5 bases at V and 5 bases at J; junction bases unmatched: 5. CDR3 bases: TGTGCCAGCAGCCGGGACAGGGAACGAGATACGCAGTATTTT. Translating it yields CASSRDRERDTQYF. Full variable domain (remainder filled in from reference TRBV7-9 and TRBJ2-3): DTGVSQNPRHKITKRGQNVTFRCDPISEHNRLYWYRQTLGQGPEFLTYFQNEAQLEKSRLLSDRFSAERPKGSFSTLEIQRTEQGDSAMYLCASSRDRERDTQYFGPGTRLTVL.

This sequence joins TRBV12-3 or TRBV12-4 and TRBJ2-1; 15 nucleotides match TRBD2. V trimming: 4 bases; J trimming: 7 bases; junction bases outside the gene matches: 8. This CDR3 is 17 amino acids long. CDR3 in DNA: TGTGCCAGCAGTTCCTCGCCGGGGACTAGCGGGAGGAATGAGCAGTTCTTC. It codes for CASSSSPGTSGRNEQFF.

The chain carries TRBV12-3 or TRBV12-4 and TRBJ1-2, with D possibly being TRBD1 (5 bases). There are 16 residues in the CDR3. V was cut by 1 base and J by 7 bases, with 19 bases left in between. CDR3 coding DNA: TGTGCCAGCAGTTTAGGGGGGGGTTATAGGGTGGCTGGCTACACCTTC. It encodes CASSLGGGYRVAGYTF.

In this sample, this clonotype turned up many times. V usage is TRBV12-3 or TRBV12-4 and J usage is TRBJ2-7; 8 bases map to TRBD1. With 5 bases clipped from V and 2 bases from J, the junction kept 5 bases outside the gene matches. The CDR3 totals 14 residues. CDR3 in amino acids: CASSTGTGAYEQYF. CDR3 nucleotide sequence: TGTGCCAGCAGTACCGGGACAGGAGCCTACGAGCAGTACTTC.

This clonotype has more than one count but fewer than ten. V is TRBV6-1 and J is TRBJ2-3; D might be TRBD1 (5 bases). Trimming took off 5 bases at V and 1 base at J, with 10 bases between the two ends. Germline V gives CDR1 MNHNS, CDR2 SASEGT. CDR3 length: 14 amino acids. In DNA, the CDR3 is TGTGCCAGCAGTCCCATGACAGGCACAGATACGCAGTATTTT. Translation gives CASSPMTGTDTQYF.

Only a few counts were recorded for this clonotype. V gene TRBV6-5 combines with J gene TRBJ2-1; 16 positions match TRBD2. Germline CDR1 reads MNHEY; CDR2 reads SVGAGI. Trimming removed 4 bases from V and 5 bases from J; junction bases left unmatched: 8. The CDR3 spans 18 residues. The CDR3 loop reads CASSFRSGLAGGNNEQFF. CDR3 sequence (DNA): TGTGCCAGCAGTTTCCGTTCGGGACTAGCGGGAGGGAACAATGAGCAGTTCTTC.

The chain employs TRBV4-1 and TRBJ2-1, with 8 positions matching TRBD2. This CDR3 has 17 residues. V trimming: 0 bases; J trimming: 7 bases; junction bases outside the gene matches: 11. Germline V lookup: CDR1 MGHRA, CDR2 YSYEKL. The CDR3 bases are TGCGCCAGCAGCCAAGAAGGCGGTAGCGGGAATCGGAATGAGCAGTTCTTC. Translated: CASSQEGGSGNRNEQFF.

The chain employs TRBV6-1 and TRBJ2-1; TRBD1 matches 7 bases. The trim removed 5 bases at V and 0 bases at J, leaving 22 bases unmatched. The CDR3 is made up of 21 amino acids. Germline V gene data show CDR1 as MNHNS and CDR2 as SASEGT. Written as DNA, the CDR3 is TGTGCCAGCAGTCAACGGGACAGTTTAACTCCAAAACTGAGCTCCTACAATGAGCAGTTCTTC. This gives the protein CASSQRDSLTPKLSSYNEQFF.